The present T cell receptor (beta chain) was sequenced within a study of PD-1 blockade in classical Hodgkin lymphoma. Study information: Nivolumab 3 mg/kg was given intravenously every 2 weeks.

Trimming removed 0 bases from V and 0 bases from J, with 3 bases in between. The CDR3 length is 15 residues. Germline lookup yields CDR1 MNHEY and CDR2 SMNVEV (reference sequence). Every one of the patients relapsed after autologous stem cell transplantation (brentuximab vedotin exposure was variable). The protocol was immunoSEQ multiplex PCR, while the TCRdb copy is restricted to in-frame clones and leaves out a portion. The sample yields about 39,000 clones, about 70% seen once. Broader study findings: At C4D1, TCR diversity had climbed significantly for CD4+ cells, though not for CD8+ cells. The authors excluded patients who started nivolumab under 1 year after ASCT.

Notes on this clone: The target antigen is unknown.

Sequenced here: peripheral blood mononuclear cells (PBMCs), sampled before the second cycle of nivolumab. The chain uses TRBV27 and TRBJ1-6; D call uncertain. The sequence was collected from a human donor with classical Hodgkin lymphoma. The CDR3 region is CASSLSGSYNSPLHF. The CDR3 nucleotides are TGTGCCAGCAGTTTATCAGGCTCCTATAATTCACCCCTCCACTTT.